The T cell receptor (beta chain) under discussion was sequenced for a study of shared clonotypes between healthy human individuals. Points from the study as a whole: Several donors held 4.5% to 5% of naive CD4 clonotypes in common. Among donors, the sharing of clonotypes was expected to be influenced by sequencing depth. Generally, naive subsets came out with larger estimated richness than memory subsets.

An assay was performed, and its level was deep. Only in-frame clones appear in the TCRdb table, and some are missing; sequencing was by immunoSEQ multiplex PCR. This table holds some 200,000 clones, 85% to 95% found once. On this clone: Its antigen is currently unknown.

CDR1 KGHSH and CDR2 LQKENI come from the germline V gene. CDR3 size: 15 residues. The chain links TRBV18 to TRBJ2-5; 13 bases match TRBD2. The J call may be incorrect, as the DNA end agrees better with TRBJ2-7. The origin of this receptor is a woman aged 25 to 39 in good health. Sequencing input: naive CD4+ T cells sorted from blood. The subset denotes: CD45RA+ positively selected. The CDR3 loop reads CASSEGTSGTYEQYF. The CDR3 DNA follows: TGTGCCAGCTCCGAAGGGACTAGCGGGACCTACGAGCAGTACTTC.